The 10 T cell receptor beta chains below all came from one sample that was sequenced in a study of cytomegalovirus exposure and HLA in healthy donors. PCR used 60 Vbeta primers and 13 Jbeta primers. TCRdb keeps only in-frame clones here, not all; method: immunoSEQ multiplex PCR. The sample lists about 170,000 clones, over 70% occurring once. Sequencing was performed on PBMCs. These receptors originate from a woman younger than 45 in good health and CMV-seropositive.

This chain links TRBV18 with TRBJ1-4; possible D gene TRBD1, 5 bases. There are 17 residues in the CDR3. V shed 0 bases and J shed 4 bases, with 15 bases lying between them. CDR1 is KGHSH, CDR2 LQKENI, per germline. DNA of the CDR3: TGTGCCAGCTCACCACCGCGTAGGGGCGCGGATAATGAAAAACTGTTTTTT. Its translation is CASSPPRRGADNEKLFF.

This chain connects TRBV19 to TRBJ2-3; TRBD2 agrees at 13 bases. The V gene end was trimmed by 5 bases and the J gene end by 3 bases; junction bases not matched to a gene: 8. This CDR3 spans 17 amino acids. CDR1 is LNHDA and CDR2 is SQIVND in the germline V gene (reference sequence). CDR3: CASSSRRLAGGTDTQYF. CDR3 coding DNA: TGTGCCAGTAGTTCCCGCCGACTAGCGGGAGGTACAGATACGCAGTATTTT. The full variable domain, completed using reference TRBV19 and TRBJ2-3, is DGGITQSPKYLFRKEGQNVTLSCEQNLNHDAMYWYRQDPGQGLRLIYYSQIVNDFQKGDIAEGYSVSREKKESFPLTVTSAQKNPTAFYLCASSSRRLAGGTDTQYFGPGTRLTVL.

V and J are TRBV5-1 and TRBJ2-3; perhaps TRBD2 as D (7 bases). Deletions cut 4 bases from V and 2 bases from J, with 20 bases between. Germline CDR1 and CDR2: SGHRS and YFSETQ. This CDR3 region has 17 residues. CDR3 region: CASSPIPRGAYTDTQYF. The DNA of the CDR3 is TGCGCCAGCAGCCCCATCCCCCGGGGGGCGTACACAGATACGCAGTATTTT.

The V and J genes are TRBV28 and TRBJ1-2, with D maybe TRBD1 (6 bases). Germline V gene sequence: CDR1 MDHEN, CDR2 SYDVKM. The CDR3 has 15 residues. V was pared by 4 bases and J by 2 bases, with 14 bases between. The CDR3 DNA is TGTGCCAGCAGTTCCCGGGACATAGTAAACTATGGCTACACCTTC. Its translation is CASSSRDIVNYGYTF.

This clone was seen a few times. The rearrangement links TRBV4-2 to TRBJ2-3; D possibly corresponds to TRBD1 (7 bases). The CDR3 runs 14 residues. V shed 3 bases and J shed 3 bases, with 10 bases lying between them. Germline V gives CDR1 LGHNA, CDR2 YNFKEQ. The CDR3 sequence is CASSQRDRTDTQYF. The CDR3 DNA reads TGTGCCAGCAGCCAGCGGGACAGAACAGATACGCAGTATTTT.

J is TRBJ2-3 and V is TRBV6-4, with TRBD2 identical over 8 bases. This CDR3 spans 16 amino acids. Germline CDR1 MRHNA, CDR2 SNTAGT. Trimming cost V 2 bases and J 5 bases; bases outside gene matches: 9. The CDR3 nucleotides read TGTGCCAGCAGTGACACGGCCAGCGGGAGTGGAGATACGCAGTATTTT. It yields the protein CASSDTASGSGDTQYF.

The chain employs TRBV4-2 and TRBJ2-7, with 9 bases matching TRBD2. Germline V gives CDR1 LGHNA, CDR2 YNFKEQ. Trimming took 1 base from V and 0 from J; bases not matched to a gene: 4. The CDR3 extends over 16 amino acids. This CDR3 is CASSQGIAGDSYEQYF. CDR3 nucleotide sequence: TGTGCCAGCAGCCAAGGTATAGCGGGAGACTCCTACGAGCAGTACTTC.

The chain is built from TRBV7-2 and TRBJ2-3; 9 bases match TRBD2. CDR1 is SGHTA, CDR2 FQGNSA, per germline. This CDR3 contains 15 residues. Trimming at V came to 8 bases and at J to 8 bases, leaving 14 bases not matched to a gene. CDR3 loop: CASLRGVAGVGTQYF. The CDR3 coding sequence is TGTGCCAGCCTCCGGGGGGTAGCGGGAGTGGGTACGCAGTATTTT.

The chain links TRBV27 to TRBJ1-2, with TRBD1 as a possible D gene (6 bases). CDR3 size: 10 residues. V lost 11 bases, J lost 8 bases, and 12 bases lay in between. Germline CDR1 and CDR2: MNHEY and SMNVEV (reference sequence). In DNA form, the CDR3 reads TGTGCCGGTGCAGGGGCCGGCTACACCTTC. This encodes CAGAGAGYTF.

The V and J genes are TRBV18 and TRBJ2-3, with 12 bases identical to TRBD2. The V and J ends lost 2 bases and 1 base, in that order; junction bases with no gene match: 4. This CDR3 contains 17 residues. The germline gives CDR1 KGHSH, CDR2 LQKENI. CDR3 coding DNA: TGTGCCAGCTCACCAGGGACTAGCGGGCTTGGCACAGATACGCAGTATTTT. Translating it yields CASSPGTSGLGTDTQYF.